Listed here is a single T cell receptor beta chain. The source of the sample is a study of beta chain features in type 1 diabetes. Study-wide context: Healthy donors, compared against patients, showed similar age, gender and cell yields.

Since all of the isolated RNA was reverse transcribed, expressed TCRB transcripts were what got sequenced. Sequencing was performed with immunoSEQ multiplex PCR; in TCRdb, only in-frame clones are kept and a portion is missing. Here the sample spans 30,000 to 40,000 clones, roughly 64% being singletons. The sample comprised Tregs from blood. This TCR came from a woman aged 30 to 39 in good health.

CDR3 nucleotides: TGTGCCAGCAGTTCCGGGACTAGCGGGAGGGCCGGGTCCTACAATGAGCAGTTCTTC. This translates into CASSSGTSGRAGSYNEQFF. The J gene is TRBJ2-1, the V gene TRBV6-4; 16 bases align to TRBD2. Germline values: CDR1 MRHNA, CDR2 SNTAGT. V dropped 5 bases and J dropped 1; count of bases not matched to a gene: 8. This CDR3 has 19 amino acids.